A few counts support the clone carrying this TCR beta chain. This sample is part of a study of blood T cells in healthy people across ages. V gave up 4 bases and J gave up 0 bases; unmatched junction bases: 8. CDR1 is MGHDK and CDR2 is SYGVNS in the germline V gene. This CDR3 region has 16 residues. Using a J-beta primer mix together with a sample-barcoded 5' primer, a second PCR was run for about 6 to 12 cycles. All cDNA molecules were each tagged by a template-switch adaptor with 12 random nucleotides. The yield of each sample was at least 2.5 million CDR3-containing paired-end reads. TCRdb independently ran MiXCR on the 5' RACE reads; one entry per CDR3 protein. The sample lists hundreds of thousands of distinct CDR3 sequences, less than 25% seen once, with roughly 9.4% in the top ten. These data also featured in a second study, about T cells of mothers and their children. Per that paper: The study sampled a few healthy Caucasian mothers and their six children. The TCR beta CDR3 read count exceeded 8.5 million for each mother and was several million for each child.

The genes are TRBV25-1 and TRBJ1-2, with 7 bases fitting TRBD1. Sequenced: blood. This clonotype originated in a boy between 10 and 17 years old in good health. The CDR3 protein is CASSVFWDSSNYGYTF. CDR3 nucleotides: TGTGCCAGCAGTGTGTTCTGGGACAGCTCTAACTATGGCTACACCTTC.